This TCR beta chain originates from a study of CD8+ T cells in alopecia areata. RNA, once extracted, was reverse transcribed into cDNA for use as the sequencing template. Data came from immunoSEQ multiplex PCR; TCRdb stores just in-frame clones and leaves some out. The data contain 130,000 to 150,000 clones, around 87% of them singletons. Concerning this clone: What it binds is unknown.

Trimming left V 2 bases short and J 4 bases short, with 8 bases between. The CDR3 spans 12 residues. Looked up from germline, CDR1 is SQVTM and CDR2 is ANQGSEA. Peripheral blood, together with lesional scalp punch biopsies, was collected from alopecia areata patients. The study, taken as a whole, reports: Researchers reported that TCR sharing among patients proved less clear than in mice, possibly HLA-linked.

This sequence originates from a human donor with alopecia areata. Here the sequenced sample was CD8+ T cells sorted from blood, taken at week 0. The chain couples TRBV29-1 to TRBJ1-2, with a weak D call TRBD1 (5 bases). In nucleotides, the CDR3 is TGCAGCGTTGAACCGCAGGGCTATGGCTACACCTTC. Translating it yields CSVEPQGYGYTF.